This entry lists 8 T cell receptor beta chains sequenced from one sample in a study of blood T cells in healthy people across ages. The use of a sample-barcoded 5' primer and a J-beta primer mix characterized a second PCR of roughly 6 to 11 cycles. TCRdb analysed the 5' RACE reads with MiXCR anew, one entry per CDR3 protein. The sample has some 760,000 distinct CDR3 sequences, 20% to 30% seen once. The same sample was also studied in work on T cells of mothers and their children.

The sequenced material came from blood. All receptors come from a boy between 10 and 17 years old in good health.

The gene calls are TRBV11-2 and TRBJ1-2, with D maybe TRBD1 (5 bases). The CDR3 is 13 residues long. Germline CDR1 and CDR2: SGHAT and FQNNGV. Deletions cut 3 bases from V and 4 bases from J, with 9 bases between. CDR3 bases: TGTGCCAGCAGCTTCTCAGGGCTCTATGGCTACACCTTC. The encoded protein is CASSFSGLYGYTF.

The chain uses TRBV7-2 and TRBJ1-3; 7 positions match TRBD1. With V trimmed by 5 bases and J by 5 bases, 9 bases remained unmatched. Germline CDR1 and CDR2: SGHTA and FQGNSA. This CDR3 comprises 15 residues. The CDR3 sequence: CASSPKRTGRNTIYF. CDR3 DNA sequence: TGTGCCAGCAGCCCGAAACGGACAGGTCGAAACACCATATATTTT. Combining the CDR3 with reference TRBV7-2 and TRBJ1-3 gives the whole variable domain GAGVSQSPSNKVTEKGKDVELRCDPISGHTALYWYRQSLGQGLEFLIYFQGNSAPDKSGLPSDRFSAERTGGSVSTLTIQRTQQEDSAVYLCASSPKRTGRNTIYFGEGSWLTVV.

This clonotype was counted only a few times. V usage is TRBV4-2 and J usage is TRBJ2-2; D possibly corresponds to TRBD2 (7 bases). The CDR3 covers 19 residues. CDR1 and CDR2 from the germline V gene are LGHNA and YNFKEQ. V was cut by 0 bases and J by 7 bases, with 24 bases left in between. CDR3 sequence reads: CASSQDRDGGPEQSGELFF. The CDR3 bases are TGTGCCAGCAGCCAAGATCGGGACGGGGGGCCCGAGCAAAGCGGGGAGCTGTTTTTT.

The sample holds a few counts of this clonotype. V and J are TRBV12-3 or TRBV12-4 and TRBJ2-5; D is uncertain. Trimming cost V 2 bases and J 4 bases, with 11 bases left between them. CDR3 length equals 14 residues. CDR3 bases: TGTGCCAGCAGTTTAACTGCCGTCGGAGAGACCCAGTACTTC. Its protein is CASSLTAVGETQYF.

This chain uses TRBV7-2 with TRBJ2-7; 13 nucleotides align to TRBD2. CDR3 length equals 16 residues. V gave up 1 base and J gave up 6 bases; unmatched junction bases: 6. Germline values: CDR1 SGHTA, CDR2 FQGNSA. CDR3 DNA sequence: TGTGCCAGCAGCTTAGAGCCGGGACTAGCGGGATTCGAGCAGTACTTC. Translating it yields CASSLEPGLAGFEQYF.

The chain employs TRBV29-1 and TRBJ2-2, with D tentatively TRBD1 (6 bases). Germline values: CDR1 SQVTM, CDR2 ANQGSEA. Trimming left V 6 bases short and J 1 base short, with 9 bases between. The CDR3 runs to 13 residues. The CDR3 protein is CSVRTENTGELFF. CDR3 nucleotide sequence: TGCAGCGTGAGGACAGAGAACACCGGGGAGCTGTTTTTT.

The chain uses TRBV3-1 and TRBJ1-1, with TRBD1 matching 8 bases. Unmatched junction bases numbered 9, after V lost 4 bases and J lost 8 bases. The germline CDR1 and CDR2 sequences are LGHDT and YNNKEL (reference sequence). The CDR3 length is 14 residues. The CDR3 here is CASSPGTGGWEAFF. DNA of the CDR3: TGTGCCAGCAGCCCCGGGACAGGCGGATGGGAAGCTTTCTTT.

J is TRBJ2-7 and V is TRBV7-8; 10 nucleotides align to TRBD2. Germline values: CDR1 SGHVS, CDR2 FQNEAQ. There are 15 residues in the CDR3. The trim removed 8 bases at V and 5 bases at J, leaving 12 bases unmatched. The CDR3 DNA sequence: TGTGCCAGCCAGGGACTGAGCGGGAGGGGCCACGAGCAGTACTTC. Translating it yields CASQGLSGRGHEQYF.